These T cell receptor beta chains were read from a single sample in a study of Graves' ophthalmopathy and Graves' hyperthyroidism. TCRdb re-analysed the multiplex PCR reads in MiXCR, keeping a single row per CDR3 protein. The sample holds about 210,000 distinct CDR3 sequences, under 30% seen once. The sequencing input was peripheral blood. Source of these receptors: a man aged 45-60 years with Graves' ophthalmopathy. CDR3s include the opening cysteine and the closing phenylalanine or tryptophan. A D gene is named only where the DNA matches it firmly. A clone size is listed for some rows: how often the clone was seen (once, few, many), or a class if it is expanded.

v_call	j_call	d_call	clone_size	cdr3_nt	cdr3_aa
TRBV28	TRBJ1-1	TRBD1	many	TGTGCCAGCAGTACAGGGGAGAGCACTGAAGCTTTCTTT	CASSTGESTEAFF
TRBV3-1	TRBJ1-1	NA	NA	TGTGCCAGCAGCCAAGATGGGAGTTGGGTGAACACTGAAGCTTTCTTT	CASSQDGSWVNTEAFF
TRBV7-9	TRBJ2-5	TRBD1	many	TGTGCCAGCAGTCGGATCCGGGACAGGTTCGAGACCCAGTACTTC	CASSRIRDRFETQYF
TRBV7-2	TRBJ2-7	NA	many	TGTGCCAGCAGCACTTACTACGAGCAGTACTTC	CASSTYYEQYF
TRBV7-9	TRBJ2-7	TRBD1	many	TGTGCCAGCAGCTTACCGACAGGGGGCAAGCAGTACTTC	CASSLPTGGKQYF
TRBV6-2/TRBV6-3	TRBJ1-1	NA	NA	TGTGCCAGCAGTTCCCCAGGGGAGGCGTCTGAAGCTTTCTTT	CASSSPGEASEAFF
TRBV7-9	TRBJ2-7	TRBD2	many	TGTGCCAGCAGCCCGGGAGCGGGAGTCCGCGAGCAGTACTTC	CASSPGAGVREQYF
TRBV7-2	TRBJ1-6	NA	many	TGTGCCAGCAGCTTACATAGACAGCCTTCACCCCTCCACTTT	CASSLHRQPSPLHF
TRBV12-3/TRBV12-4	TRBJ1-1	NA	NA	TGTGCCAGCAGTCCCCCCCCCGAGGGGCACACTGAAGCTTTCTTT	CASSPPPEGHTEAFF
TRBV6-1	TRBJ2-5	NA	few	TGTGCCAGCAGTCCCGCCCAGGGTTTTCGGGAGACCCAGTACTTC	CASSPAQGFRETQYF
TRBV9	TRBJ2-5	TRBD1	NA	TGTGCCAGCAGCGCAGGGACAGGGGTACGGGAGACCCAGTACTTC	CASSAGTGVRETQYF
TRBV9	TRBJ1-5	NA	many	TGTGCCAGCAGTACGGGGGGCGGGCAGCCCCAGCATTTT	CASSTGGGQPQHF
TRBV19	TRBJ1-5	NA	few	TGTGCCAGTAGTATCGCAGGGCTACAGCCCCAGCATTTT	CASSIAGLQPQHF
TRBV28	TRBJ2-5	NA	many	TGTGCCAGCAGTTTGCGGGGGCGCGAAGAGACCCAGTACTTC	CASSLRGREETQYF
TRBV6-2/TRBV6-3	TRBJ1-2	NA	NA	TGTGCCAGCAGTTTATACGGGGGCGCGGATGGCTACACCTTC	CASSLYGGADGYTF
TRBV11-2	TRBJ2-7	TRBD2	many	TGTGCCAGCAGCTTGGGACTAGAGGGGCTCTCCTACGAGCAGTACTTC	CASSLGLEGLSYEQYF
TRBV11-2	TRBJ1-1	NA	many	TGTGCCAGCAGCTTCACTAACACTGAAGCTTTCTTT	CASSFTNTEAFF
TRBV28	TRBJ2-6	NA	NA	TGTGCCAGCAGTCCCCACAGATCTGGGGCCAACGTCCTGACTTTC	CASSPHRSGANVLTF
TRBV4-3	TRBJ2-5	NA	many	TGCGCCAGCAGCCAAGATCTTACAGGGTCGGAGACCCAGTACTTC	CASSQDLTGSETQYF
TRBV6-6	TRBJ2-2	TRBD2	many	TGTGCCAGCACCAGACTAGCGGGAGCCACCGGGGAGCTGTTTTTT	CASTRLAGATGELFF
TRBV11-1	TRBJ2-7	TRBD1	many	TGTGCCAGCAGCTTGAACAGGGGCGGCGAGCAGTACTTC	CASSLNRGGEQYF
TRBV28	TRBJ2-3	NA	many	TGTGCCAGCAGTTTTGTACTAGGGACAGATACGCAGTATTTT	CASSFVLGTDTQYF
TRBV11-2	TRBJ1-3	NA	many	TGTGCCAGCAGCCAGGACGGGGGCTACTCTGGAAACACCATATATTTT	CASSQDGGYSGNTIYF
TRBV28	TRBJ2-7	TRBD1	NA	TGTGCCAGCAGTTCCGGACAGGGGAAGGACGAGCAGTACTTC	CASSSGQGKDEQYF
TRBV6-5	TRBJ2-5	TRBD1	NA	TGTGCCAGCAGTTACAAGACAGGGTGGACCCAGTACTTC	CASSYKTGWTQYF
TRBV7-2	TRBJ2-3	TRBD2	many	TGTGCCAGCAGAGACGGACAGATAATTTCTAGCGGGAGAACAGATACGCAGTATTTT	CASRDGQIISSGRTDTQYF
TRBV28	TRBJ2-4	NA	many	TGTGCCAGCAGTCAACAGGGTTTTGGAAACATTCAGTACTTC	CASSQQGFGNIQYF
TRBV6-5	TRBJ2-7	TRBD1	many	TGTGCCAGCAGTTATACAGGGGCTGAGCAGTACTTC	CASSYTGAEQYF
TRBV18	TRBJ2-7	NA	many	TGTGCCAGCTCACTCGATCCTGACCAACCCGGCGGAAAGCAGTACTTC	CASSLDPDQPGGKQYF
TRBV30	TRBJ1-5	NA	many	TGTGCCTGGAGTCCCAATAGCAATCAGCCCCAGCATTTT	CAWSPNSNQPQHF
TRBV6-2/TRBV6-3	TRBJ2-5	TRBD1	few	TGTGCCAGCAGTTACAGAGAACAGGGGGCAGAAGAGACCCAGTACTTC	CASSYREQGAEETQYF